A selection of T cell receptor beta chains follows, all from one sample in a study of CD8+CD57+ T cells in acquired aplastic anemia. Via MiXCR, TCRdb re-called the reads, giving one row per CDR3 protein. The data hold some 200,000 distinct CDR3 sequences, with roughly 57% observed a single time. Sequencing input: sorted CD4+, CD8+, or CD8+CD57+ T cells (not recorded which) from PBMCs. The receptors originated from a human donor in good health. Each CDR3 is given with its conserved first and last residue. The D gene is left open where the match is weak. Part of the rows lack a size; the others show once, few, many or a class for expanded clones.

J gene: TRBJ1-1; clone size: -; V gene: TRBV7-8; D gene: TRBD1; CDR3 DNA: TGTGCCAGCAGCCGCGCCTTTGACAGGGCCCACACTGAAGCTTTCTTT; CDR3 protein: CASSRAFDRAHTEAFF
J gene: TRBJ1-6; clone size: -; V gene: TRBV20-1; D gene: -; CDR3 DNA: TGCAGTGCTAGAGATCGAAAGGGTGCTTCACCCCTCCACTTT; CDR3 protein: CSARDRKGASPLHF
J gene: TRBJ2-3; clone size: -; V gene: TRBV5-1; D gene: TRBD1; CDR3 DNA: TGCGCCAGCAGCATGGACAGGGTTGGCACAGATACGCAGTATTTT; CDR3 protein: CASSMDRVGTDTQYF
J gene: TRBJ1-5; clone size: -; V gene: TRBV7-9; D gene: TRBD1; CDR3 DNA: TGTGCCAGCAGCTTAGAAGGGGGGCCAGGGGGCCTTGGGCAGCCCCAGCATTTT; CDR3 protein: CASSLEGGPGGLGQPQHF
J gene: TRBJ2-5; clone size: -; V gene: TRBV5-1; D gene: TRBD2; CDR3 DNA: TGTGCCAGCAGCTCGGGGACTAGCGGGGTGGAGACCCAGTACTTC; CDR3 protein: CASSSGTSGVETQYF
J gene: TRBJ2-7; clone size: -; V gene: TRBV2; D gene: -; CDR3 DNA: TGTGCCAGCAATGGCGATGGCTACGAGCAGTACTTC; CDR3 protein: CASNGDGYEQYF
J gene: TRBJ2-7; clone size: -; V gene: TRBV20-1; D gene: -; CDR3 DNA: TGCAGTGCTAAGAAAGAGGGGGGGCCGGGAGAGCAGTACTTC; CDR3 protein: CSAKKEGGPGEQYF
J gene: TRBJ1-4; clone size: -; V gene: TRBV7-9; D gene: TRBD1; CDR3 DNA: TGTGCCAGCAGCGCCCAGACAGGGGCAATGGAAAAACTGTTTTTT; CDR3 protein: CASSAQTGAMEKLFF
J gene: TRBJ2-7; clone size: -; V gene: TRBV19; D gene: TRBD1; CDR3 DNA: TGTGCCAGCAGCTTAGTAGGGACAGGGGGCGCGAACTACGAGCAGTACTTC; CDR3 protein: CASSLVGTGGANYEQYF
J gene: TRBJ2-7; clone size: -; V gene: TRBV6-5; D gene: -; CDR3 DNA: TGTGCCAGCAGTAGCAACCGTCCAAACTACGAGCAGTACTTC; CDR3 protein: CASSSNRPNYEQYF
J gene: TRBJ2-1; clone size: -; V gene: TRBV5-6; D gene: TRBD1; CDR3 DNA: TGTGCCAGCAGCTCCGGGACAGGGTATGGGACTGAGCAGTTCTTC; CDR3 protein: CASSSGTGYGTEQFF
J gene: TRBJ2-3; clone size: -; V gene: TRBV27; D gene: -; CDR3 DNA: TGTGCCAGCAGTTTATTCTTGGGGGCGTATAGCACAGATACGCAGTATTTT; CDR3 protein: CASSLFLGAYSTDTQYF
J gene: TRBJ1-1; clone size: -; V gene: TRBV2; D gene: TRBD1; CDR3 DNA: TGTGCCAGCAGTTGGACAGGGGGCGGAACTGAAGCTTTCTTT; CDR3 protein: CASSWTGGGTEAFF
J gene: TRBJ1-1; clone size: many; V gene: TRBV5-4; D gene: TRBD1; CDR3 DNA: TGTGCCAGCAGCTTAGGGGGCGCTTCCGCTTTCTTT; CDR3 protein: CASSLGGASAFF
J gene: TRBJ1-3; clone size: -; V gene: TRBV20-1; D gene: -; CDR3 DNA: TGCAGTGCTAACAGGGAAAGGGGAAACACCATATATTTT; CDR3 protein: CSANRERGNTIYF
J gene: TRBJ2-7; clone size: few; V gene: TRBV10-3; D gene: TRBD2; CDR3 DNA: TGTGCCATCAGTGCCCGCGGGCGGGGGGCCATCTACGAGCAGTACTTC; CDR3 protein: CAISARGRGAIYEQYF
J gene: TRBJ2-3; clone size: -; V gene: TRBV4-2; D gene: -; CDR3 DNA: TGTGCCAGCAGCCAAGCCCGTGATAGCACAGATACGCAGTATTTT; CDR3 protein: CASSQARDSTDTQYF
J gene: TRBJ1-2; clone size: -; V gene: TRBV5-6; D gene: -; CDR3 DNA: TGTGCCAGCAGCCAGACTAGCGGGGGGTTAGGCTACACCTTC; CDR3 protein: CASSQTSGGLGYTF
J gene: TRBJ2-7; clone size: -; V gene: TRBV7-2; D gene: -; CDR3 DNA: TGTGCCAGCACCTCCCGCCCCGGCCAATCCTACGAGCAGTACTTT; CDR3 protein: CASTSRPGQSYEQYF
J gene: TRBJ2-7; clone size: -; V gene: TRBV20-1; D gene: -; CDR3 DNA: TGCAGTGCCCCTGGGGGGGGGCCAGGGCCGAACTACGAGCAGTACTTC; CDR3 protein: CSAPGGGPGPNYEQYF
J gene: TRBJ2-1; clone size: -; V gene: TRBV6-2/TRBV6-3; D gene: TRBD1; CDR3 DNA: TGTGCCAGCAGTTTCTTAGGACAGGGAGTAGATGAGCAGTTCTTC; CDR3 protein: CASSFLGQGVDEQFF
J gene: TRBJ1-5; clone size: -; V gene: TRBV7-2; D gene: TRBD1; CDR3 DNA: TGTGCCAGCAGTCCGGGACAGGATCAGCCCCAGCATTTT; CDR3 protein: CASSPGQDQPQHF
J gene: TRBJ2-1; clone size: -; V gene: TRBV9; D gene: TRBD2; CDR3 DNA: TGTGCCAGCACCGTGGGGGGGGGGGGGGAGCAGTTCTTC; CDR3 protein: CASTVGGGGEQFF
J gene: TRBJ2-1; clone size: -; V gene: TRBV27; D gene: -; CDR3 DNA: TGTGCCAGCAGTTTATCTTATCCGGGGGCCTTTTACAATGAGCAGTTCTTC; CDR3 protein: CASSLSYPGAFYNEQFF
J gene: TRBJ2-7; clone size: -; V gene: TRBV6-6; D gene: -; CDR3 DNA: TGTGCCAGCGGGGCAGGAGCCTACGAGCAGTACTTC; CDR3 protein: CASGAGAYEQYF
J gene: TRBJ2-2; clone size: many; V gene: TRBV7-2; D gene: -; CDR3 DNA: TGTGCCAGCAGCGGCAAGGGCGACGGGGAGCTGTTTTTT; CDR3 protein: CASSGKGDGELFF
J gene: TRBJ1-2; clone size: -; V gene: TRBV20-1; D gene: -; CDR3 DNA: TGCAGTGCTAGTATGGGACCGAACTATGGCTACACCTTC; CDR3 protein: CSASMGPNYGYTF
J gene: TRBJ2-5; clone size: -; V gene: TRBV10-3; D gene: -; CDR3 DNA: TGTGCCATCGGTGGTCAGCAAAAAGAGACCCAGTACTTC; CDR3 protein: CAIGGQQKETQYF
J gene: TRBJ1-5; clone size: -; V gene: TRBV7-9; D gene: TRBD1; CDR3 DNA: TGCGCCAGCAGCCAGGGGGGGTATGAGCAGCCCCAGCATTTT; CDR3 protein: CASSQGGYEQPQHF
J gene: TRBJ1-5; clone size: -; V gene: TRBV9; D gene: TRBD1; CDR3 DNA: TGTGCCAGCAGCGTAGCGGGACAGGGCAATCAGCCCCAGCATTTT; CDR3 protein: CASSVAGQGNQPQHF
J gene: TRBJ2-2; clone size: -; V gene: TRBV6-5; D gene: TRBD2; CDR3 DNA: TGTGCCAGCAGCAGGACTAGCCCGAACACCGGGGAGCTGTTTTTT; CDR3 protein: CASSRTSPNTGELFF
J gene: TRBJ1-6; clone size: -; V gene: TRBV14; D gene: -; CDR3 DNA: TGTGCCAGCAGCCAAGATCTCACGAGCTCCTATAATTCACCCCTCCACTTT; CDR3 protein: CASSQDLTSSYNSPLHF
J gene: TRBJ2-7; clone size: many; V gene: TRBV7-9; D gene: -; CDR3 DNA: TGTGCCAGCAGCTCGTCGACTGGAGAGTACGAGCAGTACTTC; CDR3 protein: CASSSSTGEYEQYF
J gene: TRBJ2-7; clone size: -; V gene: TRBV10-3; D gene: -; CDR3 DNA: TGTGCCATCAGCGAACTGAACTACGAGCAGTACTTC; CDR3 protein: CAISELNYEQYF
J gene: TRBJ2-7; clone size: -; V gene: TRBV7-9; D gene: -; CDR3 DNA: TGTGCCAGCAGCTCTACAGGGTGGTACGAGCAGTACTTC; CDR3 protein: CASSSTGWYEQYF
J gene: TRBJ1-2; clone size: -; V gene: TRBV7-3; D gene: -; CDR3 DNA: TGTGCCAGCAGCTTTCTGGAGATCAGGGCCCTATGTGGCTACACCTTC; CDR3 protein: CASSFLEIRALCGYTF
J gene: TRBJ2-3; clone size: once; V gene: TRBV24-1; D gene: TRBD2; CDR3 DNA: TGTGCCACCAGTAAGTGGGGAGGACTAGGGTCCGCGCAGTATTTT; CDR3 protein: CATSKWGGLGSAQYF
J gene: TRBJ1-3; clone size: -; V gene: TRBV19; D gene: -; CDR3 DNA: TGTGCCAGTAGCTATAGGGCTAGCTCTGGAAACACCATATATTTT; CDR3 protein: CASSYRASSGNTIYF
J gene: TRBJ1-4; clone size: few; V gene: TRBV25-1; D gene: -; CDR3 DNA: TGTGCCAGCAGTTGGTGGGCCGATAATGAAAAACTTTTTTTT; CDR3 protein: CASSWWADNEKLFF
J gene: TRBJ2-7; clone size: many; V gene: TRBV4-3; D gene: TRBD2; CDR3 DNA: TGCGCCAGCAGCCAGGCACTAGCGGGGTCCAACGAGCAGTACTTC; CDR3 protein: CASSQALAGSNEQYF
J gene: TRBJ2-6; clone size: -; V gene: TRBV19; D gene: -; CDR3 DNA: TGTGCCAGCCATACAGGACCCTCTGGGGCCAACGTCCTGACTTTC; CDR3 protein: CASHTGPSGANVLTF
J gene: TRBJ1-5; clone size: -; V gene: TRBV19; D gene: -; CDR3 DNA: TGTGCCACTGCCTTGGCACGCGGGCAGCCCCAGCATTTT; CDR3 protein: CATALARGQPQHF
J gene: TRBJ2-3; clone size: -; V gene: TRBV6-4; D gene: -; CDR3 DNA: TGTGCCAGCAGTGAGGGTGACATAACAGATACGCAGTATTTT; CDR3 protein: CASSEGDITDTQYF
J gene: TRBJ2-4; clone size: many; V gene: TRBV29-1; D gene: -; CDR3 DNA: TGCAGCGTTGAAGATGCTAGGCAAGCCAAAAACATTCAGTACTTC; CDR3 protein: CSVEDARQAKNIQYF
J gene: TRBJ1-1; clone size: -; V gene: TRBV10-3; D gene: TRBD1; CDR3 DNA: TGTGCCGTCAGGACAGGGATGAACACTGAAGCTTTCTTT; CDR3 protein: CAVRTGMNTEAFF
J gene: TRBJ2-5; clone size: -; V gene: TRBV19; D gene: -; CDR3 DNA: TGTGCCAGTACCGCGACCCTCGGAGAAGAGACCCAGTACTTC; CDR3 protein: CASTATLGEETQYF
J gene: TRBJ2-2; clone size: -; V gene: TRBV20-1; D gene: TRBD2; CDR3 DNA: TGCAGTGCTAGGGCGGGGGGCGGCACCGGGGAGCTGTTTTTT; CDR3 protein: CSARAGGGTGELFF
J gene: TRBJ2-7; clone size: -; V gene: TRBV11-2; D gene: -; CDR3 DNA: TGTGCCAGCAGCTTTGGGTCAGGGGTCTACGAGCAGTACTTC; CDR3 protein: CASSFGSGVYEQYF
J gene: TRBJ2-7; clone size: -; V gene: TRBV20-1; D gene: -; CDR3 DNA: TGCAGTGCGGTGTGGGTGTCAGGGGGGTTAGGCTACGAGCAGTACTTC; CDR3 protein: CSAVWVSGGLGYEQYF
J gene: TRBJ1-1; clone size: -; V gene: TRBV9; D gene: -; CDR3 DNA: TGTGCCAGCAGCGTAGATCGCCGGCTCGGTGAAGCTTTCTTT; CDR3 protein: CASSVDRRLGEAFF
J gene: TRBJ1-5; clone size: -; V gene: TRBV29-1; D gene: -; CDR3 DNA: TGCAGCGGAGGGGAGCGGAATCAGCCCCAGCATTTT; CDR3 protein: CSGGERNQPQHF
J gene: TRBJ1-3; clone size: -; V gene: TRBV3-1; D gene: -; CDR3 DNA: TGTGCCAGCAGTCTAAGGGGTTCTGGAAACACCATATATTTT; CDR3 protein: CASSLRGSGNTIYF